A selection of T cell receptor beta chains follows, all from one sample in a study of blood T cell repertoires in COVID-19. The data were produced by immunoSEQ multiplex PCR, yet TCRdb's version contains in-frame clones alone and is incomplete. The table includes roughly 200,000 clones, nearly 90% detected once. The sequenced sample consisted of peripheral blood. All receptors derive from a man aged 50 to 60 with acute or convalescent COVID-19. Both conserved end residues are part of each CDR3. D genes are given only for firm matches. Size is omitted from some rows. Given values are once, few, many or a class for expanded clones.

TRBJ2-1,TRBV5-1,NA,TRBD2,CASSQQGLAGIYNEQFF,TGCGCCAGCAGCCAACAGGGACTAGCGGGAATCTACAATGAGCAGTTCTTC
TRBJ2-1,TRBV5-1,NA,TRBD2,CASSLVLAGALTDEQFF,TGCGCCAGCAGCTTGGTTCTAGCGGGAGCCCTGACGGATGAGCAGTTCTTC
TRBJ2-1,TRBV5-1,NA,TRBD2,CASSLNLAGSYNEQFF,TGCGCCAGCAGCCTAAATCTAGCGGGCTCCTACAATGAGCAGTTCTTC
TRBJ1-2,TRBV3-1/TRBV3-2,once,TRBD1,CASSQGTGAGYYGYTF,TGTGCCAGCAGCCAAGGGACAGGAGCTGGGTATTATGGCTACACCTTC
TRBJ2-7,TRBV5-1,NA,TRBD2,CASSFISGKNYEQYF,TGCGCCAGCAGCTTTATTAGCGGGAAAAACTACGAGCAGTACTTC
TRBJ2-1,TRBV24-1,few,TRBD1,CATSDFADRGRNEQFF,TGTGCCACCAGTGACTTTGCCGACAGGGGGCGAAATGAGCAGTTCTTC
TRBJ1-5,TRBV12-3/TRBV12-4,few,NA,CASSPQGYQPQHF,TGTGCCAGCAGTCCTCAGGGGTATCAGCCCCAGCATTTT
TRBJ2-4,TRBV7-2,NA,TRBD2,CASGSGGINIQYF,TGTGCCAGCGGGTCGGGGGGGATCAACATTCAGTACTTC
TRBJ2-1,TRBV9,NA,TRBD2,CASSAGLAGALGEQFF,TGTGCCAGCAGCGCCGGGCTAGCGGGCGCGCTCGGTGAGCAGTTCTTC
TRBJ1-1,TRBV4-1,NA,TRBD1,CASSQDKTGASILLGSEAFF,TGCGCCAGCAGCCAAGATAAAACAGGGGCCTCTATCCTCTTAGGCTCTGAAGCTTTCTTT
TRBJ2-7,TRBV7-8,NA,TRBD2,CASSLVTSGIYEQYF,TGTGCCAGCAGCTTAGTAACTAGCGGGATTTACGAGCAGTACTTC
TRBJ1-2,TRBV25-1,NA,NA,CASAGVGYGYTF,TGTGCCAGCGCAGGGGTGGGCTATGGCTACACCTTC
TRBJ1-2,TRBV28,NA,NA,CASLTANNYGYTF,TGTGCCAGCCTTACAGCTAATAACTATGGCTACACCTTC
TRBJ2-3,TRBV6-6,NA,NA,CASSFQTGLADTQYF,TGTGCCAGCAGCTTCCAAACAGGGTTAGCAGATACGCAGTATTTT
TRBJ2-7,TRBV28,NA,TRBD1,CASSPPTGAAYEQYF,TGTGCCAGCAGTCCACCGACAGGGGCAGCCTACGAGCAGTACTTC
TRBJ1-1,TRBV29-1,NA,NA,CSVEGTKNTEAFF,TGCAGCGTTGAAGGAACAAAGAACACTGAAGCTTTCTTT
TRBJ1-2,TRBV7-9,once,NA,CASSDRNRIGYTF,TGTGCCAGCAGCGACAGGAACCGTATCGGCTACACCTTC
TRBJ2-5,TRBV5-1,NA,TRBD1,CASGVDRAGETQYF,TGCGCCAGCGGAGTTGACAGGGCGGGAGAGACCCAGTACTTC
TRBJ1-1,TRBV28,NA,NA,CASSLSGINTEAFF,TGTGCCAGCAGTTTAAGCGGAATTAACACTGAAGCTTTCTTT
TRBJ2-2,TRBV7-3,NA,NA,CASSLTKPGELFF,TGTGCCAGCAGCTTAACCAAGCCCGGGGAGCTGTTTTTT
TRBJ1-3,TRBV15,few,NA,CATSRDYEGGGNTIYF,TGTGCCACCAGCAGAGATTACGAGGGCGGAGGAAACACCATATATTTT
TRBJ2-2,TRBV27,NA,TRBD2,CASSFAPGAGGLAGELFF,TGTGCCAGCAGTTTTGCCCCCGGGGCGGGAGGGCTCGCCGGGGAGCTGTTTTTT
TRBJ2-7,TRBV28,NA,NA,CASSTVYEQYF,TGTGCCAGCAGTACGGTCTACGAGCAGTACTTC
TRBJ1-1,TRBV7-9,NA,NA,CATSWTVRGAFF,TGTGCCACCTCGTGGACAGTGCGAGGAGCTTTCTTT
TRBJ2-7,TRBV27,NA,NA,CASSFGEVQYF,TGTGCCAGCAGTTTTGGGGAGGTGCAGTACTTC
TRBJ2-5,TRBV6-6,NA,NA,CASSSWTEETQYF,TGTGCCAGCAGTTCCTGGACAGAAGAGACCCAGTACTTC
TRBJ2-2,TRBV10-3,NA,TRBD1,CAISEGRGMVGELFF,TGTGCCATCAGTGAAGGCAGGGGGATGGTCGGGGAGCTGTTTTTT
TRBJ1-1,TRBV12-3/TRBV12-4,NA,NA,CASSPGHGVPFF,TGTGCCAGCAGCCCGGGACACGGAGTGCCTTTCTTT
TRBJ1-2,TRBV7-2,NA,NA,CASSLDLNYGYTF,TGTGCCAGCAGCTTAGATCTGAACTATGGCTACACCTTC
TRBJ2-3,TRBV5-6,NA,NA,CASSPRVRSTDTQYF,TGTGCCAGCAGCCCCCGGGTGCGGAGCACAGATACGCAGTATTTT
TRBJ2-7,TRBV30,NA,NA,CAWSLQGYEQYF,TGTGCCTGGAGCCTTCAGGGGTACGAGCAGTACTTC
TRBJ2-7,TRBV12-3/TRBV12-4,NA,NA,CASSFIDEQYF,TGTGCCAGCAGTTTTATAGACGAGCAGTACTTC
TRBJ2-2,TRBV5-8,NA,TRBD2,CASSSGTSVTGELFF,TGTGCCAGCAGCTCCGGGACTAGCGTCACCGGGGAGCTGTTTTTT
TRBJ2-1,TRBV7-8,NA,TRBD1,CASSLTGYEQFF,TGTGCCAGCAGTTTGACAGGGTATGAGCAGTTCTTC
TRBJ1-1,TRBV15,NA,NA,CATRGGGGLNTEAFF,TGTGCCACCAGGGGCGGGGGGGGGCTGAACACTGAAGCTTTCTTT
TRBJ2-3,TRBV7-9,few,TRBD2,CASSPRLGLAGGVADTQYF,TGTGCCAGCAGCCCAAGGCTGGGACTAGCGGGAGGGGTTGCAGATACGCAGTATTTT
TRBJ1-4,TRBV5-1,NA,NA,CASADKPATNEKLFF,TGCGCCAGCGCCGACAAACCCGCAACTAATGAAAAACTGTTTTTT
TRBJ1-5,TRBV2,NA,NA,CASRNRELSNQPQHF,TGTGCCAGCAGAAACAGGGAACTGAGCAATCAGCCCCAGCATTTT
TRBJ2-5,TRBV6-4,NA,NA,CASSDSWRFQETQYF,TGTGCCAGCAGTGACTCATGGAGATTCCAAGAGACCCAGTACTTC
TRBJ2-7,TRBV11-2,NA,TRBD2,CASSLASRLAGRSYEQYF,TGTGCCAGCAGCTTAGCCTCACGGCTAGCGGGACGCTCCTACGAGCAGTACTTC
TRBJ1-1,TRBV11-2,NA,NA,CASSLGQSNTEAFF,TGTGCCAGCAGCTTAGGACAGTCAAACACTGAAGCTTTCTTT
TRBJ1-5,TRBV21-1,NA,NA,CASAEWSGGPNSNQPQHF,TGTGCCAGCGCGGAATGGTCGGGGGGCCCGAATAGCAATCAGCCCCAGCATTTT
TRBJ1-1,TRBV10-1,NA,NA,CASIRQKMNTEAFF,TGCGCCAGCATCCGACAGAAAATGAACACTGAAGCTTTCTTT
TRBJ1-3,TRBV11-2,few,NA,CASSSQGFGGNTIYF,TGTGCCAGCAGCTCCCAGGGATTTGGGGGAAACACCATATATTTT
TRBJ1-4,TRBV7-9,once,NA,CASSLGGSRGATNEKLFF,TGTGCCAGCAGCTTAGGAGGTAGCAGGGGTGCAACTAATGAAAAACTGTTTTTT
TRBJ2-2,TRBV29-1,NA,NA,CSVAGVLGGELFF,TGCAGCGTCGCAGGGGTTTTGGGCGGGGAGCTGTTTTTT
TRBJ1-2,TRBV28,few,TRBD1,CASSYSPQTGVGYTF,TGTGCCAGCAGTTATAGCCCGCAGACAGGGGTTGGCTACACCTTC
TRBJ2-5,TRBV30,NA,NA,CAWIGGPKTQYF,TGTGCCTGGATTGGGGGCCCGAAGACCCAGTACTTC
TRBJ2-2,TRBV19,NA,TRBD1,CASSIRGTGNTGELFF,TGTGCCAGTAGTATAAGGGGGACAGGCAACACCGGGGAGCTGTTTTTT
TRBJ2-1,TRBV4-1,once,TRBD2,CASSLRLARNNEQFF,TGCGCCAGCAGCTTACGACTAGCACGGAACAATGAGCAGTTCTTC
TRBJ2-3,TRBV6-2/TRBV6-3,NA,NA,CASSYSREIPTDTQYF,TGTGCCAGCAGTTACTCGAGGGAGATCCCCACAGATACGCAGTATTTT
TRBJ2-6,TRBV28,NA,TRBD1,CASSPGTGGVGANVLTF,TGTGCCAGCAGCCCCGGGACAGGGGGAGTTGGGGCCAACGTCCTGACTTTC